Each of the 30 T cell receptor beta chains below was sequenced from the same sample in a study of OX40 agonist ivuxolimab in advanced cancers. The library was built by means of the immunoSEQ multiplex PCR assay. Here the immuneACCESS table is served through TCRdb, limited to in-frame sequences with V and J called. Missing clones are a known gap in these copies; in checked studies unresolved V genes cover under half, and the rest lacks a known reason. The sample data list about 63,000 clones, and around 90% of these were observed just once. The leading ten clones occupy 0.75% to 0.9% of the sample. The input for sequencing was CD4+ or CD8+ T cells sorted from blood, taken in a trial of the OX40 agonist ivuxolimab. The source is an adult with an advanced solid tumor such as melanoma, head and neck, liver or kidney cancer.

This clone was counted between two and nine times. The rearrangement uses TRBV4-1 and TRBJ1-1; D gene uncertain. Trimming cost V 4 bases and J 0 bases, with 6 bases left between them. Germline CDR1 is MGHRA and CDR2 is YSYEKL. The CDR3 has 13 residues. The CDR3 spells CASSRRMNTEAFF. In DNA, the CDR3 is TGCGCCAGCAGCCGGCGCATGAACACTGAAGCTTTCTTT.

The V gene is TRBV7-6, the J gene TRBJ2-7; D possibly corresponds to TRBD1 (5 bases). Germline CDR1 is SGHVS and CDR2 is FNYEAQ. This CDR3 contains 16 residues. Trimming removed 4 bases at V and 0 bases at J, with 16 bases between. The CDR3 sequence: CASSSSWGRNSYEQYF. Written as DNA, the CDR3 is TGTGCCAGCAGCTCGTCATGGGGCAGAAACTCCTACGAGCAGTACTTC.

The V and J genes are TRBV28 and TRBJ2-2; 8 bases match TRBD1. The V segment lost 4 bases and the J segment 5 bases; nucleotides outside the gene matches: 3. Germline CDR1 and CDR2: MDHEN and SYDVKM. The CDR3 totals 14 residues. CDR3 in amino acids: CASSSGGWTGELFF. CDR3 nucleotides: TGTGCCAGCAGTTCAGGGGGCTGGACCGGGGAGCTGTTTTTT.

The chain couples TRBV6-1 to TRBJ2-5; TRBD2 matches 12 bases. The CDR3 loop spans 17 amino acids. With V trimmed by 4 bases and J by 2 bases, 8 bases remained unmatched. Germline CDR1 reads MNHNS; CDR2 reads SASEGT. DNA for the CDR3: TGTGCCAGCAGTGGTTCTAGCGGGGGGGCCGGGCAAGAGACCCAGTACTTC. Encoded protein: CASSGSSGGAGQETQYF.

The rearrangement links TRBV28 to TRBJ1-1; D call uncertain. The CDR3 sequence is 15 residues long. V gave up 1 base and J gave up 0 bases, with 9 bases separating them. Germline V gene lookup returns CDR1 MDHEN and CDR2 SYDVKM. The CDR3: CASSLSAPMNTEAFF. CDR3 nucleotide sequence: TGTGCCAGCAGTTTATCCGCCCCCATGAACACTGAAGCTTTCTTT.

The chain joins TRBV7-9 to TRBJ2-1; TRBD2 is a possible D gene (5 bases). V was clipped by 5 bases and J by 6 bases, with 14 bases between them. CDR3 size: 14 residues. The germline gives CDR1 SEHNR, CDR2 FQNEAQ (reference sequence). CDR3 sequence: CASSTPGTANEQFF. CDR3 bases: TGTGCCAGCAGCACCCCGGGAACAGCCAATGAGCAGTTCTTC.

This sequence joins TRBV30 and TRBJ2-1; the D gene is possibly TRBD2 (5 bases). Germline CDR1 reads GTSNPN; CDR2 reads SVGIG (reference sequence). V lost 5 bases and J lost 0, with 11 bases in between. This CDR3 has 14 residues. CDR3 DNA: TGTGCCTGGGGGTCGGGGAGCTCCTACAATGAGCAGTTCTTC. It codes for CAWGSGSSYNEQFF.

The V and J genes are TRBV5-5 and TRBJ1-2; possible D gene TRBD1, 5 bases. V was pared by 4 bases and J by 6 bases, with 13 bases between. CDR3 size: 13 residues. Germline V CDR1 and CDR2: SGHKS, YYEKEE (reference sequence). CDR3 in amino acids: CASSRAGMDGYTF. The CDR3 DNA reads TGTGCCAGCAGCCGCGCAGGGATGGATGGCTACACCTTC.

This clone was detected only once. The genes are TRBV5-6 and TRBJ2-1, with D perhaps matching TRBD1 (6 bases). Looked up from germline, CDR1 is SGHDT and CDR2 is YYEEEE. V was pared by 2 bases and J by 8 bases, with 8 bases between. The CDR3 sequence is 12 residues long. The CDR3 loop is CASSLQGYEQFF. The CDR3 region has the DNA TGTGCCAGCAGCTTACAGGGATATGAGCAGTTCTTC.

The chain couples TRBV27 to TRBJ2-2; D is perhaps TRBD1 (5 bases). The CDR3 has 14 residues. V shed 5 bases and J shed 1 base, with 8 bases lying between them. Germline V gene sequence: CDR1 MNHEY, CDR2 SMNVEV (reference sequence). CDR3 DNA: TGTGCCAGCAGTAGAACAGGGAACACCGGGGAGCTGTTTTTT. It is translated as CASSRTGNTGELFF.

The genes are TRBV5-5 and TRBJ1-5, with D unclear. The CDR3 covers 13 residues. CDR1 SGHKS and CDR2 YYEKEE come from the germline V gene (reference sequence). The V and J ends lost 2 bases and 4 bases respectively, with 7 bases between them. The CDR3 loop reads CASSFLLNQPQHF. Written as DNA, the CDR3 is TGTGCCAGCAGCTTTCTCCTTAATCAGCCCCAGCATTTT.

This sequence joins TRBV6-6 and TRBJ2-7; 9 nucleotides align to TRBD1. The ends lost 0 bases at V and 5 bases at J; junction bases unmatched: 2. Germline lookup yields CDR1 MNHNY and CDR2 SVGAGI (reference sequence). This CDR3 has 14 amino acids. CDR3 residues: CASSYSDRGDEQYF. The CDR3 DNA follows: TGTGCCAGCAGTTACTCTGACAGGGGGGACGAGCAGTACTTC.

As regards this clone: Other nucleotide sequences from this sample produce the same CDR3. V usage is TRBV25-1 and J usage is TRBJ1-6; weak D call: TRBD1 (6 bases). The CDR3 is made up of 12 amino acids. Germline loops: CDR1 MGHDK, CDR2 SYGVNS. In DNA form, the CDR3 reads TGTGCTAGTAATACAGGGAGTTCACCCCTCCACTTT. It specifies CASNTGSSPLHF.

This chain links TRBV28 with TRBJ1-4; tentative D call: TRBD1 (6 bases). Trimming pared 6 bases from V and 7 bases from J, leaving 12 bases between. There are 13 residues in the CDR3. Germline V CDR1 and CDR2: MDHEN, SYDVKM. The CDR3 loop reads CASRGRGAEKLFF. As DNA, the CDR3 is TGTGCCAGCAGGGGAAGGGGGGCTGAAAAACTGTTTTTT.

This rearrangement joins TRBV25-1 to TRBJ2-1, with 8 bases that match TRBD2. This CDR3 is 16 amino acids long. Germline-derived CDR1 and CDR2 are MGHDK and SYGVNS. V shed 4 bases and J 6 bases; nucleotides not matched to a gene: 11. CDR3 coding DNA: TGTGCCAGCAGTGTGCTGACGGGGGGGCCTGTCAATGAGCAGTTCTTC. Residues: CASSVLTGGPVNEQFF. Together with reference TRBV25-1 and TRBJ2-1, the CDR3 gives the full variable domain: EADIYQTPRYLVIGTGKKITLECSQTMGHDKMYWYQQDPGMELHLIHYSYGVNSTEKGDLSSESTVSRIRTEHFPLTLESARPSHTSQYLCASSVLTGGPVNEQFFGPGTRLTVL.

The rearrangement links TRBV9 to TRBJ2-2; 10 nucleotides match TRBD1. Germline trimming cut 3 bases from V and 3 bases from J; bases unmatched to any gene: 5. Germline V gives CDR1 SGDLS, CDR2 YYNGEE. The CDR3 is 16 amino acids. The CDR3 DNA follows: TGTGCCAGCAGCGACCGACAGGGGGCTTACACCGGGGAGCTGTTTTTT. Translation gives CASSDRQGAYTGELFF.

This clone came up once. The rearrangement links TRBV4-1 to TRBJ2-1, with D perhaps matching TRBD1 or TRBD2 (6 bases each). V was trimmed by 4 bases and J by 4 bases, leaving 17 bases between them. The CDR3 is 16 amino acids. Per the germline V gene, CDR1 is MGHRA and CDR2 is YSYEKL. The CDR3 DNA sequence: TGCGCCAGCAGCCCCGGGGGCGGGCGGAAATACAATGAGCAGTTCTTC. Protein: CASSPGGGRKYNEQFF.

The chain combines TRBV13 with TRBJ2-1; tentative D call: TRBD2 (6 bases). The CDR3 is 13 residues long. CDR1 PRHDT and CDR2 FYEKMQ come from the germline V gene (reference sequence). The V gene lost 3 bases and the J gene lost 7 bases, with 10 bases spanning the gap. The CDR3 DNA reads TGTGCCAGCAGCTTCGGGAGCGGGAATGAGCAGTTCTTC. Translated, it gives CASSFGSGNEQFF.

This chain links TRBV11-2 with TRBJ2-3, with a weak D call TRBD1 (7 bases). Trimming took 4 bases from V and 5 from J, leaving 22 bases between them. The length of the CDR3 is 17 residues. CDR1 and CDR2 (germline): SGHAT, FQNNGV. The CDR3 DNA is TGTGCCAGCAGCTCCCTAACTAGCCCCAGGGGGATAGATACGCAGTATTTT. Its translation: CASSSLTSPRGIDTQYF.

The chain joins TRBV2 to TRBJ2-3; D uncertain. Trimming removed 7 bases from V and 2 bases from J, with 13 bases in between. The germline CDR1 and CDR2 sequences are SNHLY and FYNNEI. The CDR3 spans 14 residues. DNA of the CDR3: TGTGCCAGCAAGGGCAGTTACCTCACAGATACGCAGTATTTT. Protein sequence: CASKGSYLTDTQYF.

The chain is built from TRBV7-8 and TRBJ2-1; D unresolved. The V end lost 0 bases, the J end lost 9 bases, and 9 bases lay between the germline ends. The CDR3 length is 13 residues. Germline lookup yields CDR1 SGHVS and CDR2 FQNEAQ. CDR3 bases: TGTGCCAGCAGCTTAGCGACATTTGGTGAGCAGTTCTTC. Translated: CASSLATFGEQFF. Drawing the rest from reference TRBV7-8 and TRBJ2-1, the complete variable domain is GAGVSQSPRYKVAKRGQDVALRCDPISGHVSLFWYQQALGQGPEFLTYFQNEAQLDKSGLPSDRFFAERPEGSVSTLKIQRTQQEDSAVYLCASSLATFGEQFFGPGTRLTVL.

The V and J genes are TRBV10-3 and TRBJ1-5; a weak D match, TRBD1 (5 bases). The CDR3 totals 14 residues. Germline V gene sequence: CDR1 ENHRY, CDR2 SYGVKD. V shed 2 bases and J shed 5 bases, with 10 bases lying between them. Written as DNA, the CDR3 is TGTGCCATCAGTGAGGACAGTAATTATCAGCCCCAGCATTTT. Translation: CAISEDSNYQPQHF.

The chain links TRBV30 to TRBJ1-4, with no clear D. Germline-derived CDR1 and CDR2 are GTSNPN and SVGIG (reference sequence). Trimming removed 4 bases at V and 8 bases at J, with 17 bases between. There are 14 residues in the CDR3. The CDR3 loop reads CAWTPGLRGEKLFF. CDR3 coding DNA: TGTGCCTGGACGCCAGGACTGCGGGGAGAAAAACTGTTTTTT.

This sequence joins TRBV7-3 and TRBJ1-4, with D possibly TRBD1 on 6 matching bases. Germline V gene lookup returns CDR1 SGHTA and CDR2 FQGTGA. The CDR3 covers 14 residues. The V end lost 2 bases, the J end lost 10 bases, and 14 bases lay between the germline ends. The CDR3 sequence: CASSLGREGGKLFF. For the CDR3, the DNA is TGTGCCAGCAGCTTAGGCAGGGAGGGGGGAAAACTGTTTTTT.

This clone appeared a single time. This chain joins TRBV5-8 and TRBJ1-2, with 10 bases lining up with TRBD1. Germline CDR1 SGHTS, CDR2 YDEGEE. This CDR3 spans 14 amino acids. Trimming took 4 bases from V and 2 from J; bases not matched to a gene: 2. This chain's CDR3 is CASSRQGANYGYTF. In DNA form, the CDR3 reads TGTGCCAGCAGCCGACAGGGGGCGAACTATGGCTACACCTTC.

The J gene is TRBJ2-7, the V gene TRBV9; possible D gene TRBD2, 7 bases. V gave up 1 base and J gave up 2 bases, with 13 bases separating them. This CDR3 comprises 15 residues. Germline CDR1 is SGDLS and CDR2 is YYNGEE. CDR3 amino acids: CASSVRTGGPYEQYF. The DNA for the CDR3 is TGTGCCAGCAGCGTAAGGACGGGGGGCCCCTACGAGCAGTACTTC.

The chain couples TRBV27 to TRBJ2-1; 7 bases map to TRBD1. The V gene end was trimmed by 5 bases and the J gene end by 0 bases; junction bases not matched to a gene: 10. From germline, CDR1 is MNHEY and CDR2 SMNVEV (reference sequence). This CDR3 is 17 amino acids long. CDR3 amino acids: CASSPYLDRTSYNEQFF. The CDR3 region has the DNA TGTGCCAGCAGTCCTTATCTGGACAGGACCTCCTACAATGAGCAGTTCTTC.

About this clone: One junction end disagrees with the germline gene, perhaps due to a read error. V and J are TRBV2 and TRBJ2-3; tentatively, D is TRBD1 or TRBD2 (5 bases each). Germline V gives CDR1 SNHLY, CDR2 FYNNEI. CDR3 size: 15 residues. The CDR3 here is CAGSLTGTGTDTQYF. CDR3 DNA sequence: TGTGCCGGCAGTTTAACCGGGACGGGCACAGATACGCAGTATTTT.

The chain combines TRBV7-2 with TRBJ1-2; the D gene is possibly TRBD1 (6 bases). The CDR3 spans 15 residues. The V gene lost 5 bases and the J gene lost 8 bases, with 21 bases spanning the gap. Germline values: CDR1 SGHTA, CDR2 FQGNSA. The DNA for the CDR3 is TGTGCCAGCAGCCTATATCCTCCGGACAGAAGCGGCTACACCTTC. This codes for CASSLYPPDRSGYTF. The full variable domain, rest sourced from reference TRBV7-2 and TRBJ1-2, is GAGVSQSPSNKVTEKGKDVELRCDPISGHTALYWYRQSLGQGLEFLIYFQGNSAPDKSGLPSDRFSAERTGGSVSTLTIQRTQQEDSAVYLCASSLYPPDRSGYTFGSGTRLTVV.

The chain is built from TRBV6-1 and TRBJ2-1, with 7 bases identical to TRBD2. CDR3 length equals 16 residues. J lost 2 bases, V lost 4 bases, and 8 bases had no gene match. CDR1 is MNHNS and CDR2 is SASEGT in the germline V gene. For the CDR3, the DNA is TGTGCCAGCAGTGGGCGTAACGGGAGGACCTACAATGAGCAGTTCTTC. Its protein product is CASSGRNGRTYNEQFF.